This record concerns one T cell receptor (beta chain) sequence. TCRdb passed the reads through MiXCR, listing each CDR3 protein once. The sample lists 80,000 to 100,000 distinct CDR3 sequences; roughly 31% were seen once. These data come from a study of type 1 regulatory T cells. Background on the study: This in vitro CD4 product, T-allo10, is enriched for Tr1 cells and alloantigen-specific.

The CDR3 consists of 14 residues. V lost 7 bases to trimming and J lost 4 bases, with 14 bases between them. Germline V gene data show CDR1 as MNHEY and CDR2 as SVGEGT. The sequence came from a human donor in good health. Sequencing was carried out using CD4+ T cells, either the whole sample or a sorted fraction (not recorded which). The chain combines TRBV6-2 or TRBV6-3 with TRBJ1-5; D is perhaps TRBD1 (6 bases). The CDR3 DNA follows: TGTGCCAGCAACTCAGGGGCAAGGAATCAGCCCCAGCATTTT. This sequence encodes CASNSGARNQPQHF.